Listed here is a single T cell receptor beta chain. Some clones are missing from TCRdb's copy, which holds only in-frame ones; the method was immunoSEQ multiplex PCR. The sample has 370,000 or so clones, around 87% seen once; the top ten hold 1.3%. Enrolled through a virtual design, the participants were between 18 and 89 years of age and came from roughly 22 US areas. The study counted Cohort 3 donors as recovered given two negative PCRs, clearance, or symptom resolution. The sample is drawn from a study of blood T cell repertoires in COVID-19. Study-wide context: COVID-19 samples collected from the United States, Italy and Spain covered acute and convalescent phases. PBMCs, B-cell-depleted T cells, or T cells were the source of the cDNA or gDNA that made up the material.

Germline CDR1 MGHRA, CDR2 YSYEKL. Trimming cost V 1 base and J 0 bases; bases outside gene matches: 3. The CDR3 has 15 amino acids. The V gene is TRBV4-1, the J gene TRBJ2-7; 7 positions agree with TRBD2. The clonotype originates from a man under 40 who had recovered from COVID-19. The sample taken for sequencing was PBMCs or T cells enriched from blood (not recorded which). This chain's CDR3 is CASSQGAGYSYEQYF. CDR3 nucleotides: TGCGCCAGCAGCCAAGGAGCGGGGTACTCCTACGAGCAGTACTTC.